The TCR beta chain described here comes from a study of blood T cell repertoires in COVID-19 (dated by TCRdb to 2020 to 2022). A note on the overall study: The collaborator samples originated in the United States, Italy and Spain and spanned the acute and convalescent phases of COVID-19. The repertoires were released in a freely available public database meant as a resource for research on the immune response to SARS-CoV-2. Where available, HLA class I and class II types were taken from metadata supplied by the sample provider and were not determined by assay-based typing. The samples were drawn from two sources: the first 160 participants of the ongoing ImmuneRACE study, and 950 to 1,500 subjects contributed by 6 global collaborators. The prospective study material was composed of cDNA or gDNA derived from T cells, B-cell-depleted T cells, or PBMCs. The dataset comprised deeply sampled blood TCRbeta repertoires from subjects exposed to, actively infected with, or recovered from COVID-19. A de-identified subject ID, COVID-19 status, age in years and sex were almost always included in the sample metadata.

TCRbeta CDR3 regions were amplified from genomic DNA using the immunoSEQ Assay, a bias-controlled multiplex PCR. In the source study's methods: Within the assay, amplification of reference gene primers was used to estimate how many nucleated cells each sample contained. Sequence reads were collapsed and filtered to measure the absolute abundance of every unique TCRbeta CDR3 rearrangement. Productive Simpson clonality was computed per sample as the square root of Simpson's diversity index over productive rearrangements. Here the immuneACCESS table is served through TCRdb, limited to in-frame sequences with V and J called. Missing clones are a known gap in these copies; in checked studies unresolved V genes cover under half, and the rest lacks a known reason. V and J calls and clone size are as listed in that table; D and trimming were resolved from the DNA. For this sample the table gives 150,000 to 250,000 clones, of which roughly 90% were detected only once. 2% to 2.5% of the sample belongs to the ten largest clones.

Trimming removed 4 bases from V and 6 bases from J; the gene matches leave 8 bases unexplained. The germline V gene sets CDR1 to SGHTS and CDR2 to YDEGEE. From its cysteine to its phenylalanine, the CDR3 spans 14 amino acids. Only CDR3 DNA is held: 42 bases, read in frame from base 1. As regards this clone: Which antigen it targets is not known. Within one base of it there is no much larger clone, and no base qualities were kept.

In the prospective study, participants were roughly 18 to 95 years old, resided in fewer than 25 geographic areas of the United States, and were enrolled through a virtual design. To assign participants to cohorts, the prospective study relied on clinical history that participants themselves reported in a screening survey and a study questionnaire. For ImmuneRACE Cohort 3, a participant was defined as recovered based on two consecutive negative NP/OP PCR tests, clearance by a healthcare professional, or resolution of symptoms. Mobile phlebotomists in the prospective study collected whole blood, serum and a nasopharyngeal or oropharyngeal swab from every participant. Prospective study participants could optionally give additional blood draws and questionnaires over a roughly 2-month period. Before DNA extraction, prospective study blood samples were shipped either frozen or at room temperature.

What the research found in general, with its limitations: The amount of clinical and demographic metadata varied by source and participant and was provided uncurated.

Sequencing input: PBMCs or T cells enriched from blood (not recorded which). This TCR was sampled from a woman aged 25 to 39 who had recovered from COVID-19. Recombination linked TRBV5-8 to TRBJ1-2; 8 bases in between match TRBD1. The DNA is TGTGCCAGCAGCACGGACCAGGGGGCAAATGGCTACACCTTC. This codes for CASSTDQGANGYTF.